This T cell receptor (beta chain) is from a study of beta chain features in type 1 diabetes. Concerning this clone: No antigen is known for it.

Findings of the study overall: TCRB CDR3s were moderately but significantly shorter in Type 1 diabetes patients in all four CD4+ subsets.

The isolated RNA, all of it, was reverse transcribed, so expressed TCRB transcripts were what got sequenced. Here immunoSEQ multiplex PCR was the method, and the copy in TCRdb shows in-frame clones only, minus some. This sample has around 160,000 clones; about 9% occur once, and the top ten carry approximately 0.54%. Blood was drawn once from each donor into heparinised tubes. The draws averaged around 120 mL. Sorted populations all exceeded 95% purity. The CDR3 extends over 15 amino acids. CDR1 SGHAT and CDR2 FQNNGV come from the germline V gene. The V gene end was trimmed by 4 bases and the J gene end by 5 bases; junction bases not matched to a gene: 8.

Sequencing was carried out using central memory CD4+ T cells from blood. This clonotype originated in a woman aged 18-29 years with type 1 diabetes. The V call is TRBV11-2, the J call TRBJ2-5, with 9 bases that match TRBD1. CDR3: CASSSRDRVMETQYF. In nucleotides, the CDR3 is TGTGCCAGCAGCTCCCGGGACAGGGTAATGGAGACCCAGTACTTC.